This T cell receptor (beta chain) was obtained from a study of blood T cell repertoires in COVID-19. Across the study: Nucleic acid was either cDNA or gDNA, and it came from T cells, B-cell-depleted T cells, or PBMCs.

The CDR3 is made up of 12 amino acids. Germline-derived CDR1 and CDR2 are SSHAT and FNYEAQ (reference sequence). Produced via immunoSEQ multiplex PCR; TCRdb's table is partial and in-frame only. The table has under 130,000 clones, around 80% seen once. As regards this clone: At one end, the junction sequence differs from germline, possibly due to a read error.

This chain joins TRBV7-7 and TRBJ2-7, with TRBD2 matching over 8 bases. The material sequenced was peripheral blood. This receptor was taken from a man aged 70 or older with active or convalescent COVID-19. Written as DNA, the CDR3 is TGTGCTAGCAGCTTAGAGGCTGGACTAGCCTTCTTC. This sequence encodes CASSLEAGLAFF.